Presented here are 17 T cell receptor beta chains from one specimen sequenced in a study of cytomegalovirus exposure and HLA in healthy donors. PCR primers comprised 60 Vbeta and 13 Jbeta primers. Profiling relied on immunoSEQ multiplex PCR, and the TCRdb table lists in-frame clones only, not all of them. The sample has 150,000 or so clones, 70% to 80% seen once; the top ten hold 3% to 4%. Sequenced: PBMCs. The receptors shown here come from a woman between 35 and 50 years old in good health and CMV-seronegative.

This clone was detected only a few times. The chain carries TRBV19 and TRBJ1-1, with D perhaps matching TRBD1 (6 bases). Germline V gives CDR1 LNHDA, CDR2 SQIVND (reference sequence). The CDR3 totals 14 residues. Trimming took off 7 bases at V and 7 bases at J, with 19 bases between the two ends. CDR3 region: CASNSRAGENEAFF. CDR3 nucleotide sequence: TGTGCCAGTAATTCTAGGGCAGGGGAAAATGAAGCTTTCTTT.

This chain joins TRBV29-1 and TRBJ1-1; D remains ambiguous. Germline CDR1 is SQVTM and CDR2 is ANQGSEA. This CDR3 region has 13 residues. The germline V and J ends were trimmed by 8 bases and 3 bases, with 16 bases remaining between them. The CDR3 sequence: CSPRAEMDTEAFF. The CDR3 coding sequence is TGCAGCCCCCGAGCGGAAATGGACACTGAAGCTTTCTTT.

The table lists this clone with a count of one. The gene calls are TRBV4-2 and TRBJ2-5; a weak D match, TRBD2 (6 bases). CDR3 length: 15 amino acids. The V end was cut by 0 bases, the J end by 5 bases, with 13 bases between. Germline V lookup: CDR1 LGHNA, CDR2 YNFKEQ. CDR3 residues: CASSQEAGLAETQYF. Here the CDR3 DNA reads TGTGCCAGCAGCCAAGAAGCGGGCCTAGCCGAGACCCAGTACTTC.

The chain has TRBV11-1 and TRBJ1-1; the match to TRBD1 covers 7 bases. With V trimmed by 5 bases and J by 11 bases, 14 bases remained unmatched. The CDR3 is 14 residues long. Germline V gene data show CDR1 as SGHAT and CDR2 as FQDESV (reference sequence). The CDR3 region is CASSPETGKAFAFF. CDR3 nucleotide sequence: TGTGCCAGCAGCCCAGAGACAGGGAAGGCCTTCGCTTTCTTT.

CDR3 region: CASRSPVAYEQYF. The CDR3 DNA reads as TGTGCCAGCCGGAGTCCCGTGGCCTACGAGCAGTACTTC. This chain links TRBV2 with TRBJ2-7; D call uncertain. Per the germline V gene, CDR1 is SNHLY and CDR2 is FYNNEI. V was trimmed by 8 bases and J by 2 bases, leaving 13 bases between them. The CDR3 is 13 amino acids.

This sequence joins TRBV29-1 and TRBJ2-5; possible D gene TRBD1, 6 bases. Germline V gene sequence: CDR1 SQVTM, CDR2 ANQGSEA. The CDR3 has 17 residues. The V gene lost 7 bases and the J gene lost 0 bases, with 24 bases spanning the gap. This CDR3 reads CSGQGWVRGGHQETQYF. CDR3 nucleotides: TGCAGCGGTCAGGGGTGGGTCCGGGGCGGCCACCAAGAGACCCAGTACTTC.

This clone has a handful of counts. The V gene is TRBV13, the J gene TRBJ2-5; D is ambiguous. Trimming pared 0 bases from V and 5 bases from J, leaving 4 bases between. The CDR3 is 12 residues long. The germline gives CDR1 PRHDT, CDR2 FYEKMQ (reference sequence). DNA of the CDR3: TGTGCCAGCAGCTTAGGGGAGGAGACCCAGTACTTC. Translated: CASSLGEETQYF. Supplemented by reference TRBV13 and TRBJ2-5, the full variable domain reads AAGVIQSPRHLIKEKRETATLKCYPIPRHDTVYWYQQGPGQDPQFLISFYEKMQSDKGSIPDRFSAQQFSDYHSELNMSSLELGDSALYFCASSLGEETQYFGPGTRLLVL.

This clone was seen a few times. The genes are TRBV6-1 and TRBJ1-2; D uncertain. V lost 2 bases, J lost 4 bases, and 11 bases lay in between. The CDR3 is made up of 14 amino acids. Germline V gives CDR1 MNHNS, CDR2 SASEGT. The CDR3 loop reads CASSESTGPYGYTF. As DNA, the CDR3 is TGTGCCAGCAGTGAATCCACGGGTCCCTATGGCTACACCTTC.

The V call is TRBV5-4, the J call TRBJ1-2, with D perhaps matching TRBD1 (5 bases). The V and J ends lost 9 bases and 4 bases respectively, with 10 bases between them. This CDR3 is built from 11 residues. Germline CDR1 and CDR2: SGHNT and YYREEE (reference sequence). Here the CDR3 DNA reads TGTGCCATTTCAGGGCTCTATGGCTACACCTTC. Its translation: CAISGLYGYTF.

V gene TRBV6-4 combines with J gene TRBJ2-2; 8 bases match TRBD1. Germline V CDR1 and CDR2: MRHNA, SNTAGT. Trimming took 7 bases from V and 3 from J; bases not matched to a gene: 7. The CDR3 is made up of 15 amino acids. As DNA, the CDR3 is TGTGCCAGCAAGTCCGGGACAGGTCACACCGGGGAGCTGTTTTTT. Translated: CASKSGTGHTGELFF.

The chain combines TRBV4-1 with TRBJ2-1; D may be TRBD2 (6 bases). The germline V and J ends were trimmed by 1 base and 0 bases, with 13 bases remaining between them. Germline V gene sequence: CDR1 MGHRA, CDR2 YSYEKL. The CDR3 runs 17 residues. CDR3 amino acids: CASSQGVAGSSYNEQFF. CDR3 sequence (DNA): TGCGCCAGCAGCCAAGGGGTGGCGGGATCCTCCTACAATGAGCAGTTCTTC.

This clone was detected only once. The gene calls are TRBV7-9 and TRBJ2-7; the match to TRBD1 covers 7 bases. This CDR3 region has 14 residues. The germline CDR1 and CDR2 sequences are SEHNR and FQNEAQ (reference sequence). Losses at the gene ends were 4 bases for V and 2 bases for J; bases not matched to a gene: 5. CDR3 region: CASSYPGQTYEQYF. The CDR3 nucleotides read TGTGCCAGCAGCTACCCGGGACAGACCTACGAGCAGTACTTC.

This chain uses TRBV4-1 with TRBJ1-1; D might be TRBD1 (5 bases). This CDR3 comprises 16 residues. Looked up from germline, CDR1 is MGHRA and CDR2 is YSYEKL. Trimming took 0 bases from V and 5 from J, leaving 16 bases between them. The CDR3 DNA sequence: TGCGCCAGCAGCCAAGAAGGTTGGGCCGGGGGAACTGAAGCTTTCTTT. Amino acids: CASSQEGWAGGTEAFF.

The CDR3 protein is CASSLQEGQQFF. In nucleotides, the CDR3 is TGTGCCAGCAGCTTGCAGGAGGGCCAGCAGTTCTTC. V gene TRBV5-4 combines with J gene TRBJ2-1, with D possibly matching TRBD2 (6 bases). V was pared by 1 base and J by 11 bases, with 10 bases between. Germline assignment: CDR1 SGHNT and CDR2 YYREEE (reference sequence). The CDR3 has 12 residues.

The V and J genes are TRBV6-1 and TRBJ2-7; 7 bases are a match to TRBD2. J lost 3 bases, V lost 4 bases, and 12 bases had no gene match. The V gene's germline CDR1 is MNHNS and CDR2 SASEGT. There are 16 residues in the CDR3. The CDR3 region is CASSGGGGGPNYEQYF. The CDR3, as DNA: TGTGCCAGCAGTGGGGGTGGCGGGGGACCCAACTACGAGCAGTACTTC.

The V and J genes are TRBV7-2 and TRBJ1-4; 10 bases line up with TRBD1. The V gene's germline CDR1 is SGHTA and CDR2 FQGNSA. The trim removed 5 bases at V and 6 bases at J, leaving 3 bases unmatched. The CDR3 has 14 amino acids. This CDR3 reads CASSVTGGHEKLFF. The CDR3, as DNA: TGTGCCAGCAGCGTGACAGGGGGCCATGAAAAACTGTTTTTT.

This chain connects TRBV10-3 to TRBJ1-1, with a tentative D call TRBD1 (6 bases). The CDR3 consists of 13 residues. V shed 6 bases and J shed 5 bases, with 13 bases lying between them. Germline V gives CDR1 ENHRY, CDR2 SYGVKD. The chain's CDR3 is CAISDRGQTEAFF. In DNA, the CDR3 is TGTGCCATCAGCGATAGAGGACAGACTGAAGCTTTCTTT.